A selection of T cell receptor beta chains follows, all from one sample in a study of T cells after yellow fever vaccination. In TCRdb, the 5' RACE reads were re-called with MiXCR into one record per CDR3 protein. The data contain approximately 550,000 distinct CDR3 sequences, roughly 14% of them singletons. The starting material was PBMCs, obtained on the day of the yellow fever booster vaccination. These TCRs come from a man aged 25-45 years who received the YFV17D yellow fever vaccine. CDR3s include the opening cysteine and the closing phenylalanine or tryptophan. A D gene is named only where the DNA matches it firmly. Clone size is not always given. Where it is, it says once, few, many or a class for expanded clones.

V: TRBV2
D: -
size: few
J: TRBJ2-1
CDR3: CASSPTNEQFF
DNA: TGTGCCAGCAGTCCCACTAATGAGCAGTTCTTC

V: TRBV5-6
D: -
size: -
J: TRBJ1-1
CDR3: CASSFMENTEAFF
DNA: TGTGCCAGCAGCTTCATGGAGAACACTGAAGCTTTCTTT

V: TRBV28
D: -
size: -
J: TRBJ2-3
CDR3: CASSPLGGPADTQYF
DNA: TGTGCCAGCTCCCCCTTGGGCGGCCCCGCAGATACGCAGTATTTT

V: TRBV12-3/TRBV12-4
D: TRBD1
size: -
J: TRBJ2-7
CDR3: CASSPRGWSSYEQYF
DNA: TGTGCCAGCAGCCCCAGGGGGTGGAGCTCCTACGAGCAGTACTTC

V: TRBV11-2
D: TRBD2
size: few
J: TRBJ2-6
CDR3: CASSSMVLTSEEASGANVLTF
DNA: TGTGCCAGCAGCTCAATGGTTCTGACTAGCGAGGAGGCCTCTGGGGCCAACGTCCTGACTTTC

V: TRBV5-4
D: -
size: -
J: TRBJ2-7
CDR3: CASAVAYEQYF
DNA: TGTGCCAGCGCGGTTGCCTACGAGCAGTACTTC

V: TRBV16
D: -
size: -
J: TRBJ2-1
CDR3: CASSPTGTFSPGNEQFF
DNA: TGTGCCAGCAGCCCGACCGGGACTTTCTCCCCGGGCAATGAGCAGTTCTTC

V: TRBV5-1
D: -
size: -
J: TRBJ2-3
CDR3: CASSPFRDSATDTQYF
DNA: TGCGCCAGCAGCCCCTTCCGGGACTCCGCCACAGATACGCAGTATTTT

V: TRBV6-2/TRBV6-3
D: TRBD2
size: few
J: TRBJ2-7
CDR3: CASSSGGLPYEQYF
DNA: TGTGCCAGCAGTTCGGGAGGACTTCCTTACGAGCAGTACTTC

V: TRBV20-1
D: -
size: many
J: TRBJ2-5
CDR3: CSARGLDEETQYF
DNA: TGCAGTGCTAGAGGTCTAGACGAGGAGACCCAGTACTTC

V: TRBV12-3/TRBV12-4
D: TRBD1
size: -
J: TRBJ1-2
CDR3: CASSSGQGWNYGYTF
DNA: TGTGCCAGCAGTTCTGGACAGGGTTGGAACTATGGCTACACCTTC

V: TRBV30
D: -
size: few
J: TRBJ2-1
CDR3: CAWTAPGYNEQFF
DNA: TGTGCCTGGACAGCGCCTGGGTACAATGAGCAGTTCTTC

V: TRBV20-1
D: -
size: few
J: TRBJ2-1
CDR3: CSARDLASPDEQFF
DNA: TGCAGTGCTAGAGATCTGGCTAGTCCCGATGAGCAGTTCTTC

V: TRBV20-1
D: -
size: -
J: TRBJ2-7
CDR3: CSARKGPSSYEQYF
DNA: TGCAGTGCTAGAAAGGGACCGAGCTCCTACGAGCAGTACTTC

V: TRBV27
D: -
size: -
J: TRBJ2-5
CDR3: CASTQQQGQRETQYF
DNA: TGTGCCAGCACCCAACAACAGGGTCAGCGTGAGACCCAGTACTTC

V: TRBV7-8
D: -
size: -
J: TRBJ2-1
CDR3: CASSPRVGTYNEQFF
DNA: TGTGCCAGCAGCCCCCGCGTAGGAACCTACAATGAGCAGTTCTTC

V: TRBV6-9
D: -
size: -
J: TRBJ2-7
CDR3: CASRTSILGGGLRLTAESYEQYF
DNA: TGTGCCAGCAGAACCTCCATTTTGGGCGGGGGCCTAAGACTAACGGCGGAATCCTACGAGCAGTACTTC

V: TRBV6-5
D: -
size: few
J: TRBJ1-6
CDR3: CASSDSRGAPPLHF
DNA: TGTGCCAGCAGTGACTCCAGGGGAGCTCCACCCCTCCACTTT

V: TRBV5-4
D: -
size: -
J: TRBJ2-7
CDR3: CASSSKDNYEQYF
DNA: TGTGCCAGCAGCTCCAAGGACAACTACGAGCAGTACTTC

V: TRBV7-2
D: -
size: -
J: TRBJ2-1
CDR3: CASSPRWGGSYNEQFF
DNA: TGTGCCAGCAGCCCGAGGTGGGGTGGATCCTACAATGAGCAGTTCTTC

V: TRBV7-2
D: TRBD2
size: few
J: TRBJ2-3
CDR3: CASSLRVAGVADTQYF
DNA: TGTGCCAGCAGCTTAAGGGTAGCGGGAGTTGCAGATACGCAGTATTTT

V: TRBV4-2
D: -
size: few
J: TRBJ2-3
CDR3: CASRRQAGTDTQYF
DNA: TGTGCCAGCAGGAGACAGGCGGGCACAGATACGCAGTATTTT

V: TRBV7-2
D: -
size: few
J: TRBJ2-3
CDR3: CASSLALLITDTQYF
DNA: TGTGCCAGCAGCTTAGCGCTACTAATCACAGATACGCAGTATTTT

V: TRBV28
D: -
size: -
J: TRBJ2-1
CDR3: CASQTLYNEQFF
DNA: TGTGCCAGCCAAACACTCTACAATGAGCAGTTCTTC

V: TRBV19
D: -
size: -
J: TRBJ2-5
CDR3: CASSGKAFETQYF
DNA: TGTGCCAGTAGCGGGAAGGCCTTTGAGACCCAGTACTTC

V: TRBV18
D: TRBD2
size: few
J: TRBJ2-1
CDR3: CASSPASGSIGNEQFF
DNA: TGTGCCAGCTCACCTGCTAGCGGGAGTATAGGGAATGAGCAGTTCTTC

V: TRBV11-2
D: TRBD2
size: -
J: TRBJ2-7
CDR3: CASSRGRTSPERKSYEQYF
DNA: TGTGCCAGCAGCCGGGGGCGGACTAGCCCAGAACGGAAATCCTACGAGCAGTACTTC

V: TRBV5-4
D: TRBD2
size: few
J: TRBJ2-3
CDR3: CAVPGLAGGGTDTQYF
DNA: TGTGCCGTTCCGGGACTAGCGGGAGGAGGCACAGATACGCAGTATTTT

V: TRBV5-4
D: TRBD1
size: -
J: TRBJ2-1
CDR3: CASSQGQGYNEQFF
DNA: TGTGCCAGCAGCCAAGGACAGGGGTACAATGAGCAGTTCTTC

V: TRBV5-6
D: TRBD2
size: -
J: TRBJ2-1
CDR3: CASSPLAGLAYNEQFF
DNA: TGTGCCAGCAGCCCTCTGGCGGGACTAGCGTACAATGAGCAGTTCTTC

V: TRBV12-3/TRBV12-4
D: TRBD2
size: many
J: TRBJ2-7
CDR3: CASSLTGLGYEQYF
DNA: TGTGCCAGCAGTTTGACGGGACTAGGGTACGAGCAGTACTTC

V: TRBV21-1
D: -
size: -
J: TRBJ2-1
CDR3: CASSIQQGRSYNEQFF
DNA: TGTGCCAGCAGCATACAACAGGGGCGCTCCTACAATGAGCAGTTCTTC

V: TRBV5-1
D: TRBD1
size: -
J: TRBJ2-6
CDR3: CASSVRTGPGANVLTF
DNA: TGCGCCAGCAGCGTAAGGACAGGGCCTGGGGCCAACGTCCTGACTTTC

V: TRBV5-1
D: -
size: few
J: TRBJ2-4
CDR3: CASSFFEGDIQYF
DNA: TGCGCCAGCAGCTTTTTCGAAGGGGACATTCAGTACTTC

V: TRBV5-1
D: TRBD1
size: -
J: TRBJ1-6
CDR3: CASREEGAGSPLHF
DNA: TGCGCCAGCAGGGAAGAGGGGGCCGGGTCACCCCTCCACTTT

V: TRBV23-1
D: TRBD1
size: -
J: TRBJ2-7
CDR3: CASSPLPRTGEYEQYF
DNA: TGCGCCAGCAGTCCACTTCCCCGGACAGGGGAATACGAGCAGTACTTC

V: TRBV20-1
D: -
size: many
J: TRBJ1-4
CDR3: CSASRGNEKLFF
DNA: TGCAGTGCTAGCAGGGGAAATGAAAAACTGTTTTTT

V: TRBV6-5
D: -
size: -
J: TRBJ2-2
CDR3: CASSYSSSGANTGELFF
DNA: TGTGCCAGCAGTTACTCGAGTTCAGGGGCGAACACCGGGGAGCTGTTTTTT

V: TRBV7-6
D: TRBD1
size: -
J: TRBJ2-7
CDR3: CASSRDRDYEQYF
DNA: TGTGCCAGCAGCCGGGACAGAGACTACGAGCAGTACTTC

V: TRBV6-2/TRBV6-3
D: TRBD1
size: few
J: TRBJ2-1
CDR3: CASIQRTGLYNEQFF
DNA: TGTGCCAGCATCCAGAGGACAGGGTTGTACAATGAGCAGTTCTTC

V: TRBV6-2/TRBV6-3
D: TRBD2
size: once
J: TRBJ2-1
CDR3: CASRSLLAGGPRQFF
DNA: TGTGCCAGCAGATCCCTATTAGCGGGAGGGCCCCGACAGTTCTTC

V: TRBV30
D: -
size: few
J: TRBJ2-5
CDR3: CAWSWRRETQYF
DNA: TGTGCCTGGAGTTGGCGTCGAGAGACCCAGTACTTC

V: TRBV20-1
D: TRBD2
size: -
J: TRBJ2-3
CDR3: CSAFEREESYESTDTQYF
DNA: TGCAGTGCTTTTGAGCGGGAGGAAAGCTATGAGAGCACAGATACGCAGTATTTT

V: TRBV4-3
D: TRBD1
size: few
J: TRBJ2-1
CDR3: CASSQETQGAKPTGEQFF
DNA: TGCGCCAGCAGCCAAGAAACACAGGGGGCGAAACCCACCGGCGAGCAGTTCTTC

V: TRBV9
D: -
size: -
J: TRBJ2-2
CDR3: CASSSIFSGTGELFF
DNA: TGTGCCAGCAGCTCAATATTTAGCGGCACCGGGGAGCTGTTTTTT